This T cell receptor (beta chain) was profiled in a study of blood T cells in healthy people across ages. Notes on the study in general: Across the age range, TCR beta diversity per million T cells fell in a roughly linear way. Long-lived donors carried more naive CD4+ cells and greater diversity than aged donors. Unsorted PBMCs ruled out conclusive naive versus antigen-experienced comparison.

Details on this clonotype: The antigen is unknown.

The CDR3 contains 14 residues. CDR1 and CDR2 (germline): SGHRS, YFSETQ. V was clipped by 0 bases and J by 6 bases; unmatched bases: 6. The authors ran a second PCR of 7 to 11 cycles using a sample-barcoded 5' primer and a J-beta primer mix. TCRdb called the 5' RACE reads again in MiXCR, with one record for every CDR3 protein. The sample lists about 1,000,000 distinct CDR3 sequences, 45% occurring once. This TCR came from a woman aged 55-70 years in good health. The gene calls are TRBV5-1 and TRBJ2-7; 7 nucleotides align to TRBD1. The sequenced sample was blood. CDR3 sequence: CASSLDDRVGEQYF. The DNA of the CDR3 is TGCGCCAGCAGCTTGGACGACAGGGTTGGCGAGCAGTACTTC.